This T cell receptor beta chain was recovered during a study of long-term antiretroviral therapy in people with HIV. Study information: The 2015 recommendation for immediate ART came about a decade after the earliest samples.

The CDR3 is 13 amino acids. V was cut by 3 bases and J by 1 base, with 6 bases left in between. Germline V gene lookup returns CDR1 SGHTA and CDR2 FQGTGA. Every single participant having HIV got treatment inside the United States. Before they underwent DNA extraction, samples held about 1-11 million cryopreserved PBMC. A v3.0 immunoSEQ assay was performed at survey level. What sequencing targeted per sample was about 40,000-50,000 T-cell genomes. The assay was immunoSEQ multiplex PCR, and TCRdb's table has in-frame clones only and misses some. This table has around 24,000 clones, over 80% appearing once.

V usage is TRBV7-3 and J usage is TRBJ1-1; D is unresolved. Sequenced here: unsorted PBMCs, sampled 0.4 years after starting antiretroviral therapy. This TCR was recovered from a man in his fifties with HIV. In nucleotides, the CDR3 is TGTGCCAGCAGCTTTCGACAGAACACTGAAGCTTTCTTT. Protein product: CASSFRQNTEAFF. Filled out from reference TRBV7-3 and TRBJ1-1, the complete variable domain reads GAGVSQTPSNKVTEKGKYVELRCDPISGHTALYWYRQSLGQGPEFLIYFQGTGAADDSGLPNDRFFAVRPEGSVSTLKIQRTERGDSAVYLCASSFRQNTEAFFGQGTRLTVV.